Described below is a single T cell receptor beta chain sequence and its context. The specificity of this receptor is unknown. The input lacks base qualities; no much larger clone sits a single base away. In Seattle, one collaborating source enrolled patients while the infection was active and tracked those patients longitudinally over the course of disease. Whole blood was collected in K2EDTA tubes by collaborating institutions according to the institutions' own protocols. For TCRbeta analysis, collaborator samples were shipped as frozen whole blood, as isolated PBMCs, or as DNA extracted from either sample type. The immunoSEQ Assay, a bias-controlled multiplex PCR, was used to amplify TCRbeta CDR3 regions from genomic DNA. The authors' analysis ran thus. Nucleated cell counts per sample were estimated from amplification of reference gene primers within the assay. Sequence reads were collapsed and filtered to measure the absolute abundance of every unique TCRbeta CDR3 rearrangement. For each sample, productive Simpson clonality was calculated by taking the square root of Simpson's diversity index across productive rearrangements. As stored in TCRdb, this immuneACCESS dataset retains in-frame rearrangements with V and J assigned. A fraction of the clones does not appear; measured against another copy, unresolved V genes explain less than half of the discrepancy, and the remainder lacks a known reason. That table gives V, J and clone size, and the DNA gave D and trimming. Here the sample has approximately 200,000 clones; around 75% occur a single time. The ten largest clones represent around 5.9% of the sample.

V lost 2 bases and J lost 3 bases; the stretch between them is 7 bases long. The germline V gene supplies CDR1 SNHLY and CDR2 FYNNEI. The CDR3 covers 14 residues, taking in both the cysteine and the phenylalanine. Here the CDR3 DNA is all that survives: 42 bases in frame from base 1. This specimen comes from a study of blood T cell repertoires in COVID-19 (dated by TCRdb to 2020 to 2022). Background for the entire study: The collaborator samples originated in the United States, Italy and Spain and spanned the acute and convalescent phases of COVID-19. The samples were drawn from two sources: the first 160 participants of the ongoing ImmuneRACE study, and 950 to 1,500 subjects contributed by 6 global collaborators. Where available, HLA class I and class II types were obtained from metadata supplied by the sample provider rather than from assay-based typing. The repertoires were made available in a free public database intended to serve as a resource for research on the immune response to SARS-CoV-2. A de-identified subject ID, COVID-19 status, age in years and sex were almost always included in the sample metadata. The material from the prospective study consisted of cDNA or gDNA derived from T cells, B-cell-depleted T cells, or PBMCs. The dataset comprised deeply sampled blood TCRbeta repertoires from subjects exposed to, actively infected with, or recovered from COVID-19. Broader findings and caveats from the paper: How much clinical and demographic metadata was included differed by source and by participant, and the metadata was provided uncurated.

Recombination connected TRBV2 to TRBJ1-4; TRBD1 is possibly the D segment (5 matching bases). The clonotype comes from a woman aged 40 to 55 with COVID-19, enrolled during active disease. Sequencing input: peripheral blood. In nucleotide form, the sequence is TGTGCCAGCAGTGAACAGGGTTCTAATGAAAAACTGTTTTTT. Its product reads: CASSEQGSNEKLFF.